This TCR beta chain was obtained from a study of sequential checkpoint blockade in melanoma. Overall study context: Patients were randomized 1:1 to nivolumab-then-ipilimumab or ipilimumab-then-nivolumab first-line.

With 5 bases clipped from V and 4 bases from J, the junction kept 4 bases outside the gene matches. The germline V gene encodes CDR1 KGHSH and CDR2 LQKENI. The CDR3 covers 14 residues. The method was immunoSEQ multiplex PCR; TCRdb's version includes in-frame clones alone and lacks a portion of them. This repertoire shows tens of thousands of clones, 55% to 70% found once; its top ten account for about a fifth. Described treatment: randomized to nivolumab then ipilimumab (arm A) or the reverse (arm B). No patient had prior DNA-damaging chemotherapy. PBMC sorting kept live CD3+CD8+ cells without CD19 or CD56.

Sequenced here: CD8+ T cells sorted from blood (inferred from file names), sampled from a patient given nivolumab and ipilimumab in sequence. The sequence was collected from a human donor with melanoma. The chain uses TRBV18 and TRBJ2-7; 11 positions agree with TRBD1. The CDR3 loop reads CASSVGTGGYEQYF. In DNA form, the CDR3 reads TGTGCCAGCTCAGTCGGGACAGGGGGTTACGAGCAGTACTTC.